A selection of T cell receptor beta chains follows, all from one sample in a study of cytomegalovirus exposure and HLA in healthy donors. Produced via immunoSEQ multiplex PCR; TCRdb's table is partial and in-frame only. The sample lists tens of thousands of clones; about 96% were seen once. The material sequenced was PBMCs. The receptor source for this set is a woman under 30 in good health and CMV-seronegative. CDR3s include the opening cysteine and the closing phenylalanine or tryptophan. A D gene is named only where the DNA matches it firmly. The size of a clone is reported for some rows only, either as once, few or many, or as a class for expanded clones.

v_gene	d_gene	abundance	j_gene	len	CDR3aa	CDR3nt
TRBV9	TRBD2	NA	TRBJ2-5	15	CASSVSAGAPGTQYF	TGTGCCAGCAGCGTTTCGGCGGGAGCCCCGGGGACCCAGTACTTC
TRBV7-6	TRBD2	few	TRBJ2-7	15	CGSSSGLAEIYEQYF	TGTGGCAGCAGCTCGGGACTAGCGGAGATCTACGAGCAGTACTTC
TRBV19	NA	once	TRBJ2-1	12	CASGDSYNEQFF	TGTGCCAGCGGGGACTCCTACAATGAGCAGTTCTTC
TRBV29-1	TRBD1	NA	TRBJ2-5	13	CSVAGTGEETQYF	TGCAGCGTTGCCGGGACAGGAGAAGAGACCCAGTACTTC
TRBV6-5	TRBD2	NA	TRBJ2-1	16	CASSSASAGGDNEQFF	TGTGCCAGCAGTTCTGCTTCAGCGGGGGGAGACAATGAGCAGTTCTTC
TRBV2	NA	NA	TRBJ1-3	15	CAGRGGWGSGNTIYF	TGTGCCGGCCGCGGGGGATGGGGGTCTGGAAACACCATATATTTT
TRBV9	TRBD2	NA	TRBJ2-3	15	CASSASGGGADTQYF	TGTGCCAGCAGCGCTAGCGGGGGCGGGGCAGATACGCAGTATTTT
TRBV7-2	NA	NA	TRBJ2-5	14	CASSPSRGSQTQYF	TGTGCCAGCAGCCCTAGTCGGGGGTCGCAGACCCAGTACTTC
TRBV4-1	NA	NA	TRBJ2-1	16	CASSPPGSWVVNEQFF	TGCGCCAGCAGCCCCCCGGGTTCCTGGGTGGTCAATGAGCAGTTCTTC
TRBV6-6	NA	NA	TRBJ2-3	12	CASSPNTDTQYF	TGTGCCAGCAGCCCCAACACAGATACGCAGTATTTT
TRBV5-1	TRBD2	NA	TRBJ2-3	17	CASSSPSGGAWADTQYF	TGCGCCAGCAGCTCACCTAGCGGGGGGGCCTGGGCAGATACGCAGTATTTT
TRBV18	NA	NA	TRBJ2-3	15	CASSPLLAATDTQYF	TGTGCCAGCTCACCACTACTTGCGGCCACAGATACGCAGTATTTT
TRBV9	NA	NA	TRBJ2-7	12	CASSAQGHEQYF	TGTGCCAGCAGCGCCCAGGGCCACGAGCAGTACTTC
TRBV5-1	NA	NA	TRBJ1-5	14	CASSLGGPNQPQHF	TGCGCCAGCAGCTTGGGGGGCCCCAATCAGCCCCAGCATTTT
TRBV15	NA	NA	TRBJ2-3	15	CATRRGNGLTDTQYF	TGTGCCACCAGAAGGGGGAATGGGCTTACAGATACGCAGTATTTT
TRBV7-9	NA	once	TRBJ1-2	13	CASSEAAAYGYTF	TGTGCCAGCTCCGAGGCAGCAGCCTATGGCTACACCTTC
TRBV28	TRBD1	NA	TRBJ2-3	16	CASSLGQGAGTDTQYF	TGTGCCAGCAGTCTGGGACAGGGGGCGGGCACAGATACGCAGTATTTT
TRBV4-3	NA	NA	TRBJ1-1	14	CASSQLGDLTEAFF	TGCGCCAGCAGCCAATTGGGCGATCTCACTGAAGCTTTCTTT
TRBV6-5	NA	NA	TRBJ1-3	15	CASSYEGISGNTIYF	TGTGCCAGCAGTTACGAGGGTATCTCTGGAAACACCATATATTTT
TRBV28	NA	NA	TRBJ1-5	14	CASTLVGQLWPQHF	TGTGCCAGCACCCTAGTGGGGCAGCTTTGGCCCCAGCATTTT
TRBV4-1	TRBD2	NA	TRBJ2-7	16	CASSRGLAGADYEQYF	TGCGCCAGCAGCCGAGGACTAGCGGGGGCGGACTACGAGCAGTACTTC
TRBV19	NA	NA	TRBJ1-5	13	CASSSQGGQPQHF	TGTGCCAGTAGTAGCCAGGGCGGTCAGCCCCAGCATTTT
TRBV27	NA	NA	TRBJ1-1	13	CASRRNGNTEAFF	TGTGCCAGCAGGAGAAATGGGAACACTGAAGCTTTCTTT
TRBV5-8	NA	NA	TRBJ2-3	14	CASSFRRHTDTQYF	TGTGCCAGCAGCTTTCGGCGGCACACAGATACGCAGTATTTT
TRBV2	TRBD1	NA	TRBJ1-5	15	CASSPAPGGIQPQHF	TGTGCCAGCAGTCCCGCTCCAGGGGGAATTCAGCCCCAGCATTTT
TRBV5-1	NA	NA	TRBJ2-3	15	CASSLNPPGTDTQYF	TGCGCCAGCAGCTTGAACCCCCCGGGGACAGATACGCAGTATTTT
TRBV29-1	NA	NA	TRBJ1-1	12	CSVDGGLTGAFF	TGCAGCGTTGATGGGGGCCTGACTGGGGCTTTCTTT
TRBV11-3	TRBD2	NA	TRBJ2-7	15	CASSPGGSGAYEQYF	TGTGCCAGCAGCCCGGGGGGTAGCGGGGCCTACGAGCAGTACTTC